A selection of T cell receptor beta chains follows, all from one sample in a study of control samples from healthy donors and cancer patients. Libraries were prepared by immunoSEQ multiplex PCR; TCRdb keeps only in-frame clonotypes and omits some of them. Of approximately 120,000 clones in the sample, 87% were seen once. The sequenced material came from blood. Receptors originate from a man aged 40-55 years in good health. CDR3s include the opening cysteine and the closing phenylalanine or tryptophan. Fields, in order: clone size, D gene, V gene, J gene, CDR3 DNA, CDR3 protein. D genes are given only for firm matches. Part of the rows lack a size; the others show once, few, many or a class for expanded clones.

>-|-|TRBV18|TRBJ2-2
TGTGCCAGCTCACCGAACAGGGCTGCCGGGGAGCTGTTTTTT
CASSPNRAAGELFF
>-|TRBD2|TRBV19|TRBJ2-7
TGTGCCAGTAGCGTCTCTAGCGGGGGGTTCTACGAGCAGTACTTC
CASSVSSGGFYEQYF
>-|-|TRBV29-1|TRBJ1-1
TGCAGCGTTGCTTGGGGGGGGGACACTGAAGCTTTCTTT
CSVAWGGDTEAFF
>-|-|TRBV6-5|TRBJ2-1
TGTGCCAGCAGGCCCCAGGTCGGGGATGAGCAGTTCTTC
CASRPQVGDEQFF
>once|-|TRBV19|TRBJ1-1
TGTGCCAGTACCTCCGGGTCACGAACAGAAGCTTTCTTT
CASTSGSRTEAFF
>-|-|TRBV6-5|TRBJ2-1
TGTGCCAGCAGTTACGAAGCTAGCTTCAATGAGCAGTTCTTC
CASSYEASFNEQFF
>few|-|TRBV19|TRBJ2-5
TGTGCCAGTAGTAGGGCAGCCACCCAAGAGACCCAGTACTTC
CASSRAATQETQYF
>-|-|TRBV20-1|TRBJ2-7
TGCAGTGCTAAGACCGAGTACGAGCAGTACTTC
CSAKTEYEQYF
>-|-|TRBV3-1/TRBV3-2|TRBJ2-3
TGTGCCAGCAGGGGAGTACAAAGCACAGATACGCAGTATTTT
CASRGVQSTDTQYF
>-|TRBD1|TRBV9|TRBJ2-7
TGTGCCAGCAGCGTAGAGACAGGGGTGGAGGACGAGCAGTACTTC
CASSVETGVEDEQYF
>-|-|TRBV7-2|TRBJ1-2
TGTGCCAGCAGCCCCTCTGGCTATGGCTACACCTTC
CASSPSGYGYTF
>once|TRBD1|TRBV6-1|TRBJ2-7
TGTGCCAGCAGTGAGGGGACAGGCAAAGGGTACGAGCAGTACTTC
CASSEGTGKGYEQYF
>-|-|TRBV5-6|TRBJ2-1
TGTGCCAGCAGCTTGGGACTTATAAGAAGGCAGTTCTTC
CASSLGLIRRQFF
>-|-|TRBV7-3|TRBJ1-1
TGTGCCAGCAGCTCCGGACGAAGCACTGAAGCTTTCTTT
CASSSGRSTEAFF
>once|TRBD1|TRBV30|TRBJ1-1
TGTGCCTGGAGTTACAGGGGGCGGAACACTGAAGCTTTCTTT
CAWSYRGRNTEAFF
>-|TRBD1|TRBV2|TRBJ2-5
TGTGCCAGCAGCGGGACAGGGTTGGAGACCCAGTACTTC
CASSGTGLETQYF
>-|-|TRBV13|TRBJ1-1
TGTGCCAGCAGCTTAGGGGGGCCGAGCATCTCGAACACTGAAGCTTTCTTT
CASSLGGPSISNTEAFF
>-|TRBD1|TRBV2|TRBJ1-2
TGTGCCAGCATGGGACAGGGGGATGGCTACACCTTC
CASMGQGDGYTF
>-|TRBD1|TRBV2|TRBJ2-2
TGTGCCAGCAGCCTGATGACAGGGGACACCGGGGAGCTGTTTTTT
CASSLMTGDTGELFF
>once|-|TRBV7-3|TRBJ1-1
TGTGCCAGCAGCTTATACGGGAACACTGAAGCTTTCTTT
CASSLYGNTEAFF
>-|TRBD1|TRBV4-3|TRBJ1-4
TGCGCCAGCAGCCAAGGACAGGGGGCCACTGAAAAACTGTTTTTT
CASSQGQGATEKLFF
>-|-|TRBV6-2/TRBV6-3|TRBJ1-1
TGTGCCAGCAGTTACAGGGGTCGAGCCGACACTGAAGCTTTCTTT
CASSYRGRADTEAFF
>-|TRBD1|TRBV2|TRBJ2-5
TGTGCCAGCAGTCGGGACAGCACCAGGGAGACCCAGTACTTC
CASSRDSTRETQYF
>few|TRBD2|TRBV5-1|TRBJ2-3
TGCGCCAGCAGCTTGGACGGGGGGGCCACAGATACGCAGTATTTT
CASSLDGGATDTQYF
>once|TRBD1|TRBV7-8|TRBJ1-3
TGTGCCAGCAGCACGACAGGGCTTGGAAACACCATATATTTT
CASSTTGLGNTIYF